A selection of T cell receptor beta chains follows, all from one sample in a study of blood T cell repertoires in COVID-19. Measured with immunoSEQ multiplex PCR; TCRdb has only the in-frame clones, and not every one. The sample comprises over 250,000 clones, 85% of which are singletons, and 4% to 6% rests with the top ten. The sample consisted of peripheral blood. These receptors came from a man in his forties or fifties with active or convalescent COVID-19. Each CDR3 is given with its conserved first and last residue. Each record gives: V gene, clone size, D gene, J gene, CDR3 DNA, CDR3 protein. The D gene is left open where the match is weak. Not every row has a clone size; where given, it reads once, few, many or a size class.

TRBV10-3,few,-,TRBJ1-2,TGTGCCATCAGTGAGTCAAAACAGGGTGGAGTCTATGGCTACACCTTC,CAISESKQGGVYGYTF
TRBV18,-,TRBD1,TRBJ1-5,TGTGCCAGCTCTGAGACAGGGGGCCGGCAGCCCCAGCATTTT,CASSETGGRQPQHF
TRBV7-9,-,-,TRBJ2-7,TGTGCCAGCAGCTTAGCGGTAATCTCTGGACACCCCTACGAGCAGTACTTC,CASSLAVISGHPYEQYF
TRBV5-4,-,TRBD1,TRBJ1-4,TGTGCCAGCAGCCGACAGGGGGATTCGGATGAAAAACTGTTTTTT,CASSRQGDSDEKLFF
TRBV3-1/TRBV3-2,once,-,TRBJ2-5,TGTGCCAGCAGCCAAGAGGGCAGTGGGGAGACCCAGTACTTC,CASSQEGSGETQYF
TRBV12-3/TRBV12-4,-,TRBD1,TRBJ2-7,TGTGCCAGCAGTTCCCTACAGGGGGCCGAGCAGTACTTC,CASSSLQGAEQYF
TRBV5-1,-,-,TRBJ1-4,TGCGCCAGCAGCTTCGGGTCAGGGAATGAAAAACTGTTTTTT,CASSFGSGNEKLFF
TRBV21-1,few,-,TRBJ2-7,TGTGCCAGCAGCAAAAAGGAGGGGTTGACCTACGAGCAGTACTTC,CASSKKEGLTYEQYF
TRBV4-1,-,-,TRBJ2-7,TGCGCCAGCAGCCAGGGACTGGGCGACGAGCAGTACTTC,CASSQGLGDEQYF
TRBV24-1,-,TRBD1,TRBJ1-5,TGTGCCACCAGTGATTCGGGACAGGGAGATAGCAATCAGCCCCAGCATTTT,CATSDSGQGDSNQPQHF
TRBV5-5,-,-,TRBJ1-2,TGTGCCAGCAGCTTGGTCCGGGACATCTCATATGGCTACACCTTC,CASSLVRDISYGYTF
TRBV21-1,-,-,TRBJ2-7,TGTGCCAGCAGCCCACCCTCACCTCCGGCCTACGAGCAGTACTTC,CASSPPSPPAYEQYF
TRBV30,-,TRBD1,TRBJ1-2,TGTGCCTGGCGTCTCTTGACAGGGGCAAACCTCTATGGCTACACCTTC,CAWRLLTGANLYGYTF
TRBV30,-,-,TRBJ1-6,TGTGCCTGGAGTTCGCTCTTACCGGGACACAATAATTCACCCCTCCACTTT,CAWSSLLPGHNNSPLHF
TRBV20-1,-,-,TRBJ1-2,TGCAGTGCTAGCCCGGTTCACACCTTC,CSASPVHTF
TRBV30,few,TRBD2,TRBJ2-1,TGTGCCTGGAGTGCACTAGCGGTCGACAATGAGCAGTTCTTC,CAWSALAVDNEQFF
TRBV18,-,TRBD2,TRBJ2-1,TGTGCCAGCTCAACTGGACTAGCGGGCTCCTACAATGAGCAGTTCTTC,CASSTGLAGSYNEQFF
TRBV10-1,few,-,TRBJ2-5,TGCGCCAGCAGTGCGGTACCGGGGGAGACCCAGTACTTC,CASSAVPGETQYF
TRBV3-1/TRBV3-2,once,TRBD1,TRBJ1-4,TGTGCCAGCAGCCAGTCCGGCTTGGACCAGGGGGCCAGAGAAAAACTGTTTTTT,CASSQSGLDQGAREKLFF
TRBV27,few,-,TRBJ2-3,TGTGCCAGCACCCGGGACTCGCGGATGGTTGATACGCAGTATTTT,CASTRDSRMVDTQYF
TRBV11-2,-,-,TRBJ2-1,TGTGCCAGCAGCTTAGCACGGGAGAAGGCTAGGAATGAGCAGTTCTTC,CASSLAREKARNEQFF
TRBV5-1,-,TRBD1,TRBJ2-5,TGCGCCAGCAGCCCGACAGGGGGTAGACAAGAGACCCAGTACTTC,CASSPTGGRQETQYF
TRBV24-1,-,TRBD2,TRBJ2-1,TGTGCCACCAGGGGCCCTAGCGGTAGAGATGAGCAGTTCTTC,CATRGPSGRDEQFF
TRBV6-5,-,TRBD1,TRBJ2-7,TGTGCCAGCAGCAAACAGGGGAATGAGCAGTACTTC,CASSKQGNEQYF